The 22 T cell receptor beta chains below come from one sample, sequenced in a study of naive CD8 T cells in extremely preterm neonates. Method: immunoSEQ multiplex PCR; TCRdb's copy keeps in-frame clones and lacks some. Of approximately 6,500 clones listed, 95% to 98% are singletons. The sequencing input was naive CD8+ T cells from blood. These receptors were taken from a human donor in good health.

V usage is TRBV9 and J usage is TRBJ1-3; possible D gene TRBD1, 6 bases. The germline gives CDR1 SGDLS, CDR2 YYNGEE. The length of the CDR3 is 15 residues. With 6 bases removed from V and 4 bases from J, the gap between germline ends came to 17 bases. In DNA form, the CDR3 reads TGTGCCAGCACCAGCCCAGGGGTAAGCGGAAACACCATATATTTT. Protein product: CASTSPGVSGNTIYF.

The chain combines TRBV7-3 with TRBJ1-4, with no clear D. In germline, CDR1 is SGHTA, CDR2 FQGTGA. V was trimmed by 0 bases and J by 6 bases, leaving 8 bases between them. This CDR3 is 14 amino acids long. The CDR3 nucleotides read TGTGCCAGCAGCTTAACGGACGGGGATGAAAAACTGTTTTTT. Translating it yields CASSLTDGDEKLFF.

The chain couples TRBV5-6 to TRBJ1-5, with D possibly being TRBD1 (6 bases). Germline lookup yields CDR1 SGHDT and CDR2 YYEEEE. V lost 1 base and J 4 bases, leaving 12 bases between the germline ends. The CDR3 loop spans 15 amino acids. The chain's CDR3 is CASSLLRGSNQPQHF. DNA for the CDR3: TGTGCCAGCAGCTTGCTGAGGGGGTCGAATCAGCCCCAGCATTTT.

This chain uses TRBV5-1 with TRBJ2-1; D is possibly TRBD1 (5 bases). Trimming shortened V by 1 base and J by 5 bases, and 16 bases separated the two germline ends. Germline loops: CDR1 SGHRS, CDR2 YFSETQ. The CDR3 is 16 residues long. As DNA, the CDR3 is TGCGCCAGCAGCTTGACCTTAAGGGGTGAGCACAATGAGCAGTTCTTC. Translation: CASSLTLRGEHNEQFF.

The gene calls are TRBV19 and TRBJ2-1, with TRBD2 matching over 7 bases. The ends lost 3 bases at V and 9 bases at J; junction bases unmatched: 8. The CDR3 length is 14 residues. In germline, CDR1 is LNHDA, CDR2 SQIVND (reference sequence). The CDR3 sequence is CASSIAGVAGEQFF. The CDR3 bases are TGTGCCAGTAGTATTGCGGGAGTCGCGGGTGAGCAGTTCTTC.

The CDR3 is CAWYPTGGMYEQYF. The DNA of the CDR3 is TGTGCCTGGTACCCGACAGGGGGCATGTACGAGCAGTACTTC. V and J are TRBV30 and TRBJ2-5, with 10 bases aligning to TRBD1. Gene TRBJ2-7 matches the end of the DNA better, so the J call may be wrong. There are 14 residues in the CDR3. Germline V CDR1 and CDR2: GTSNPN, SVGIG (reference sequence).

V and J are TRBV9 and TRBJ2-3, with TRBD2 identical over 8 bases. Germline V gives CDR1 SGDLS, CDR2 YYNGEE. The CDR3 runs 19 residues. The ends lost 0 bases at V and 0 bases at J; junction bases unmatched: 12. CDR3 in amino acids: CASSVEGREGPLSTDTQYF. The CDR3 DNA reads as TGTGCCAGCAGCGTAGAAGGACGGGAGGGCCCCCTTAGCACAGATACGCAGTATTTT.

The chain recombines TRBV7-2 with TRBJ2-7, with no clear D. Trimming cost V 5 bases and J 7 bases, with 15 bases left between them. CDR1 and CDR2 (germline): SGHTA, FQGNSA. The CDR3 runs to 13 residues. The CDR3 DNA reads as TGTGCCAGCAGCCAACTACCGACGGCAGAGCAGTACTTC. It is translated as CASSQLPTAEQYF.

The chain employs TRBV9 and TRBJ2-1; no reliable D call. V gave up 3 bases and J gave up 9 bases, with 10 bases separating them. Germline loops: CDR1 SGDLS, CDR2 YYNGEE. This CDR3 has 12 residues. CDR3 sequence (DNA): TGTGCCAGCAGCGCCAGGTTATCTGAGCAGTTCTTC. Amino acid sequence: CASSARLSEQFF.

The chain recombines TRBV14 with TRBJ2-7; 12 bases agree with TRBD2. Germline CDR1 SGHDN, CDR2 FVKESK. The CDR3 length is 16 residues. The V and J ends lost 0 bases and 7 bases, in that order; junction bases with no gene match: 7. CDR3 DNA: TGTGCCAGCAGCCAAGAGAGGACTAGCGGGGTCTGGGAGCAGTACTTC. It specifies CASSQERTSGVWEQYF.

The CDR3 DNA reads as TGTGCCAGCCATGCCGGACTTAGCGGGACCTCCTACGAGCAGTACTTC. Translating gives CASHAGLSGTSYEQYF. The chain carries TRBV2 and TRBJ2-5; the match to TRBD2 covers 8 bases. The end of the DNA fits TRBJ2-7 better, so the J call may be wrong. The CDR3 runs to 16 residues. Germline CDR1 reads SNHLY; CDR2 reads FYNNEI.

Remarks on this clone: The junction differs from germline at one of its ends, possibly a read error. This CDR3 is CASSEDSYEQNIQYF. CDR3 DNA: TGTGCCAGCAGCGAAGACAGCTATGAACAAAACATTCAGTACTTC. V is TRBV2 and J is TRBJ2-4, with D possibly being TRBD1 (5 bases). The CDR3 totals 15 residues. The germline CDR1 and CDR2 sequences are SNHLY and FYNNEI.

The chain carries TRBV6-1 and TRBJ1-1; TRBD1 matches at 7 bases. The CDR3 consists of 14 residues. Germline CDR1 is MNHNS and CDR2 is SASEGT. V trimming: 3 bases; J trimming: 3 bases; junction bases outside the gene matches: 4. CDR3 DNA: TGTGCCAGCAGTGACTGGACAGGTGACACTGAAGCTTTCTTT. Residues: CASSDWTGDTEAFF.

The gene calls are TRBV7-6 and TRBJ1-6; TRBD1 aligns across 9 bases. Germline V gene lookup returns CDR1 SGHVS and CDR2 FNYEAQ. The CDR3 is 13 amino acids. Germline trimming cut 5 bases from V and 10 bases from J; bases unmatched to any gene: 3. The CDR3 bases are TGTGCCAGCAGCGCCACAGGGGGCTCACCCCTCCACTTT. Translated: CASSATGGSPLHF. Based on the CDR3 plus reference TRBV7-6 and TRBJ1-6, the full variable domain is GAGVSQSPRYKVTKRGQDVALRCDPISGHVSLYWYRQALGQGPEFLTYFNYEAQQDKSGLPNDRFSAERPEGSISTLTIQRTEQRDSAMYRCASSATGGSPLHFGNGTRLTVT.

V usage is TRBV4-1 and J usage is TRBJ2-3; tentatively, D is TRBD2 (6 bases). CDR1 and CDR2 (germline): MGHRA, YSYEKL. The CDR3 spans 15 residues. V lost 1 base and J lost 4, with 12 bases in between. The CDR3 region is CASSQAWGVSDTQYF. CDR3 DNA sequence: TGCGCCAGCAGCCAAGCCTGGGGGGTGTCAGATACGCAGTATTTT.

The CDR3 loop is CASSESAPEQYF. The CDR3 nucleotides are TGCGCCAGCAGTGAGTCGGCCCCCGAGCAGTACTTC. V usage is TRBV10-2 and J usage is TRBJ2-7, with no clear D. There are 12 residues in the CDR3. CDR1 and CDR2 (germline): WSHSY, SAAADI. V shed 0 bases and J shed 6 bases, with 6 bases lying between them.

The chain employs TRBV13 and TRBJ2-7; 11 bases match TRBD2. Trimming cost V 6 bases and J 0 bases; bases outside gene matches: 4. The CDR3 contains 15 residues. Germline V gene data show CDR1 as PRHDT and CDR2 as FYEKMQ (reference sequence). The CDR3, as DNA: TGTGCCAGCAGTCCGACTAGCGGGAACTCCTACGAGCAGTACTTC. Residues: CASSPTSGNSYEQYF.

This clone was seen once. CDR3 sequence (DNA): TGTGCCAGCAGCGTAGATGGCCATCAAGAGACCCAGTACTTC. Protein sequence: CASSVDGHQETQYF. V and J are TRBV9 and TRBJ2-5; D gene unclear. V shed 0 bases and J shed 2 bases, with 8 bases lying between them. This CDR3 has 14 residues. Germline V gene lookup returns CDR1 SGDLS and CDR2 YYNGEE.

The chain carries TRBV7-2 and TRBJ1-4; 7 bases match TRBD1. Looked up from germline, CDR1 is SGHTA and CDR2 is FQGNSA. V was pared by 1 base and J by 7 bases, with 12 bases of the junction left unmatched. CDR3 length: 17 amino acids. CDR3: CASSLGIYGTEFEKLFF. The CDR3 DNA is TGTGCCAGCAGCTTAGGAATTTATGGGACAGAGTTTGAAAAACTGTTTTTT.

The chain employs TRBV27 and TRBJ2-5; D unclear. Germline values: CDR1 MNHEY, CDR2 SMNVEV (reference sequence). Trimming removed 0 bases at V and 4 bases at J, with 9 bases between. This CDR3 is built from 14 residues. CDR3 in DNA: TGTGCCAGCAGTTTATCGGGCAGCCCAGAGACCCAGTACTTC. Its translation: CASSLSGSPETQYF.

This clone was observed a few times. This rearrangement joins TRBV30 to TRBJ1-1; D is uncertain. Germline CDR1 reads GTSNPN; CDR2 reads SVGIG (reference sequence). V lost 3 bases to trimming and J lost 0 bases, with 20 bases between them. The CDR3 spans 17 residues. The chain's CDR3 is CAWSKGVREVMNTEAFF. The CDR3 DNA is TGTGCCTGGAGCAAAGGTGTCCGGGAGGTCATGAACACTGAAGCTTTCTTT.

This clone showed up just once. The rearrangement links TRBV27 to TRBJ2-2; TRBD1 might be the D (6 bases). This CDR3 is built from 18 residues. In germline, CDR1 is MNHEY, CDR2 SMNVEV (reference sequence). V lost 3 bases to trimming and J lost 4 bases, with 21 bases between them. In DNA form, the CDR3 reads TGTGCCAGCAGTTTTGGGGGCCTTGGGATTGGGCGCACCGGGGAGCTGTTTTTT. It codes for CASSFGGLGIGRTGELFF.